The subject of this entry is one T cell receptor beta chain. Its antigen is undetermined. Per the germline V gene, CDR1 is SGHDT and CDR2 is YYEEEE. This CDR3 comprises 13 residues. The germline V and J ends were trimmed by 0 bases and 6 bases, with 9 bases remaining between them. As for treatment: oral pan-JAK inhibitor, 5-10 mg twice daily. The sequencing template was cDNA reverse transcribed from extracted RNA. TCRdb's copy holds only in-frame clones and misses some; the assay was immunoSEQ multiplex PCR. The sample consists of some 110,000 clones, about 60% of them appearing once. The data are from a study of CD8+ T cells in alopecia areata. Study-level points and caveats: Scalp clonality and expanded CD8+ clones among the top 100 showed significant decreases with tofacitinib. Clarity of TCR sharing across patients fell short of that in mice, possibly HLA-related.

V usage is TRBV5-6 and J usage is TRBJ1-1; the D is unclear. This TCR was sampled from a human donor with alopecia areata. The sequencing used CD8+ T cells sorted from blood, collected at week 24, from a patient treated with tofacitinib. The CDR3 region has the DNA TGTGCCAGCAGCTTGGGGGCCGTCTCTGAAGCTTTCTTT. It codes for CASSLGAVSEAFF. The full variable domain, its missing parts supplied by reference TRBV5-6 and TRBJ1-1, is DAGVTQSPTHLIKTRGQQVTLRCSPKSGHDTVSWYQQALGQGPQFIFQYYEEEERQRGNFPDRFSGHQFPNYSSELNVNALLLGDSALYLCASSLGAVSEAFFGQGTRLTVV.